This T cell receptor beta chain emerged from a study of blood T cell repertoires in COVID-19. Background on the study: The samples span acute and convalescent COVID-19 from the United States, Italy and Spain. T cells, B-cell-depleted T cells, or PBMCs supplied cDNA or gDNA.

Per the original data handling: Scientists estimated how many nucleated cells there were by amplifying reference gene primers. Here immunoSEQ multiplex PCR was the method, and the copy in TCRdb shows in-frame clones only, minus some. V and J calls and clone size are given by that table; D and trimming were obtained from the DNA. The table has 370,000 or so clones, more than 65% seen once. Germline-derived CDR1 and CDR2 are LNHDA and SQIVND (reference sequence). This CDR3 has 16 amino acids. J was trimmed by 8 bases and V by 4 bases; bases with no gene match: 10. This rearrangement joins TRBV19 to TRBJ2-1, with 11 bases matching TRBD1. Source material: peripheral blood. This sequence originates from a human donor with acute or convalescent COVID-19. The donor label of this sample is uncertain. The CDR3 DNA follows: TGTGCCAGTAGTAACTCCCGGACAGGGGGCAGCGATGAGCAGTTCTTC. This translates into CASSNSRTGGSDEQFF. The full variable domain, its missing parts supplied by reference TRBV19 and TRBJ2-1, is DGGITQSPKYLFRKEGQNVTLSCEQNLNHDAMYWYRQDPGQGLRLIYYSQIVNDFQKGDIAEGYSVSREKKESFPLTVTSAQKNPTAFYLCASSNSRTGGSDEQFFGPGTRLTVL.